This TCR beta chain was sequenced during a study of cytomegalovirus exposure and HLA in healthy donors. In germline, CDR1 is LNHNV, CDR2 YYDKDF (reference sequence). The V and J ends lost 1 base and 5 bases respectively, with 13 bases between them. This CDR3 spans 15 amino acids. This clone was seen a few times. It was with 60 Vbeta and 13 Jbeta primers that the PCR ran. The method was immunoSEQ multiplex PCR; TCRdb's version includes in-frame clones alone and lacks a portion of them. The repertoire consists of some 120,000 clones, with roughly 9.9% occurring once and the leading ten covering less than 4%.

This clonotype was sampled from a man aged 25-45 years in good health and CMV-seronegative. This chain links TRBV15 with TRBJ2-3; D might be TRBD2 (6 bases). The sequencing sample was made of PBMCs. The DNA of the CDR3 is TGTGCCACCAGCAGAGGGTCGGGAGAACAAGATACGCAGTATTTT. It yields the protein CATSRGSGEQDTQYF.